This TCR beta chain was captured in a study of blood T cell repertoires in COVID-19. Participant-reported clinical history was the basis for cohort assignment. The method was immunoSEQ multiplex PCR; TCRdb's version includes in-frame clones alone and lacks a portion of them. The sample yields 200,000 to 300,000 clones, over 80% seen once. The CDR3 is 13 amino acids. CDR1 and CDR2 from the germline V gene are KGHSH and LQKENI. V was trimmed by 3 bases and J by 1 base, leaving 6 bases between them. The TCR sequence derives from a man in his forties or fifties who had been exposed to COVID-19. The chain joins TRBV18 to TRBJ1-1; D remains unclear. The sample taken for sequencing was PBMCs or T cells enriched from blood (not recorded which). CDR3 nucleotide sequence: TGTGCCAGCTCACCGATTAGGAACACTGAAGCTTTCTTT. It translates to CASSPIRNTEAFF. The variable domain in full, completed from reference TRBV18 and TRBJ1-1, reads NAGVMQNPRHLVRRRGQEARLRCSPMKGHSHVYWYRQLPEEGLKFMVYLQKENIIDESGMPKERFSAEFPKEGPSILRIQQVVRGDSAAYFCASSPIRNTEAFFGQGTRLTVV.